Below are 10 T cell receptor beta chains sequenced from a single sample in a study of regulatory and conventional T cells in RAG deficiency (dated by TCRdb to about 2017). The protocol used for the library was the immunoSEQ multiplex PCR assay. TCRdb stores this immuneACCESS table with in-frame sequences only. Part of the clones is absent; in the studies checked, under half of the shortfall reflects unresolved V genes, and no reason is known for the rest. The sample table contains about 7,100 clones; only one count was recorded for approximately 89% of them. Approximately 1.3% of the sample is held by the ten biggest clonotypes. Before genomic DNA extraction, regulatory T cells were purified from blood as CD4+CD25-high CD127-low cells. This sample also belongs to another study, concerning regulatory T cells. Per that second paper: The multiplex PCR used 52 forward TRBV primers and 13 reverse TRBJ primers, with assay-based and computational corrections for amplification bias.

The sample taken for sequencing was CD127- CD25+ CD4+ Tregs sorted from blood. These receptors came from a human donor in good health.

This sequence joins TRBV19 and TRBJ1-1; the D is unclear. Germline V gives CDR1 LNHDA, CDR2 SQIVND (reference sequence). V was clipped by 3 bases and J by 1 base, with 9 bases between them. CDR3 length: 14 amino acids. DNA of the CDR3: TGTGCCAGTAGTATTAATACAGAGAACACTGAAGCTTTCTTT. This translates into CASSINTENTEAFF.

The CDR3 coding sequence is TGTGCCAGCAGCAACCACGGGACAGGGGACACTGAAGCTTTCTTT. This gives the protein CASSNHGTGDTEAFF. This rearrangement joins TRBV7-9 to TRBJ1-1; 10 nucleotides match TRBD1. This CDR3 contains 15 residues. CDR1 is SEHNR, CDR2 FQNEAQ, per germline (reference sequence). V dropped 5 bases and J dropped 3; count of bases not matched to a gene: 6.

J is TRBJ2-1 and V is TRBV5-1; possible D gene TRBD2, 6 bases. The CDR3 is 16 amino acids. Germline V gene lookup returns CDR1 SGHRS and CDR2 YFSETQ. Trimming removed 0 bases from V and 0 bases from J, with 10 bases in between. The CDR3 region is CASSLVSGVSYNEQFF. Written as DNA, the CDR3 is TGCGCCAGCAGCTTGGTGTCGGGGGTCTCCTACAATGAGCAGTTCTTC.

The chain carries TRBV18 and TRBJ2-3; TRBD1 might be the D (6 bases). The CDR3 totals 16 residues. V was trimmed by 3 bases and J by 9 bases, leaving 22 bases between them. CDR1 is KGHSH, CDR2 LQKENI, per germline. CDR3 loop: CASSPLAGAQAITQYF. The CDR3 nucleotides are TGTGCCAGCTCACCCCTCGCAGGGGCGCAAGCAATCACGCAGTATTTT. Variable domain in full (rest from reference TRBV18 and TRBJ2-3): NAGVMQNPRHLVRRRGQEARLRCSPMKGHSHVYWYRQLPEEGLKFMVYLQKENIIDESGMPKERFSAEFPKEGPSILRIQQVVRGDSAAYFCASSPLAGAQAITQYFGPGTRLTVL.

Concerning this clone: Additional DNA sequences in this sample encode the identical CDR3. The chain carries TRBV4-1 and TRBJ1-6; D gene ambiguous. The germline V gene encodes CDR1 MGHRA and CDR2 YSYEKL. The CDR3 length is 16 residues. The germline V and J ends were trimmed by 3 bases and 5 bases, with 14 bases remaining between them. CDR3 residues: CASSQASGVHNSPLHF. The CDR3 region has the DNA TGCGCCAGCAGCCAGGCTTCCGGGGTCCATAATTCACCCCTCCACTTT.

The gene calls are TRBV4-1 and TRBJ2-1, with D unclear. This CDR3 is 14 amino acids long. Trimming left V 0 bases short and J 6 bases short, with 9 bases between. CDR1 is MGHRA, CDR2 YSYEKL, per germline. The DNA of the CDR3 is TGCGCCAGCAGCCAAGAATGGAGAGGCAATGAGCAGTTCTTC. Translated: CASSQEWRGNEQFF.

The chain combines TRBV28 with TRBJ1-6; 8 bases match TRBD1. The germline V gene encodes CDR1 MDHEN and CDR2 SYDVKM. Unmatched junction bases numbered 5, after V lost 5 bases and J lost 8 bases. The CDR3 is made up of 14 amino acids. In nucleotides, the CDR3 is TGTGCCAGCAGTATCCGGACAGGGTATTCACCCCTCCACTTT. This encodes CASSIRTGYSPLHF.

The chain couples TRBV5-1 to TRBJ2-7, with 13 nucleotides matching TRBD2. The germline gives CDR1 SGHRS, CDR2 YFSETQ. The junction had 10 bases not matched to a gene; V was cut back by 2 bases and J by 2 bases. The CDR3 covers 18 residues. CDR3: CASSLHTAGTSGAYEQYF. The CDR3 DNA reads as TGCGCCAGCAGCTTACATACCGCCGGGACTAGCGGGGCCTACGAGCAGTACTTC.

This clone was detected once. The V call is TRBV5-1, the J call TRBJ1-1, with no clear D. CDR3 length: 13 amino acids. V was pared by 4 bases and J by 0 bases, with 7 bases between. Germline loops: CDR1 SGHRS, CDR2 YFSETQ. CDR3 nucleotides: TGCGCCAGCAGCGCTAGGCTGAACACTGAAGCTTTCTTT. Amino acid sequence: CASSARLNTEAFF. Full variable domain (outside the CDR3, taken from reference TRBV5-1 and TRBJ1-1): KAGVTQTPRYLIKTRGQQVTLSCSPISGHRSVSWYQQTPGQGLQFLFEYFSETQRNKGNFPGRFSGRQFSNSRSEMNVSTLELGDSALYLCASSARLNTEAFFGQGTRLTVV.

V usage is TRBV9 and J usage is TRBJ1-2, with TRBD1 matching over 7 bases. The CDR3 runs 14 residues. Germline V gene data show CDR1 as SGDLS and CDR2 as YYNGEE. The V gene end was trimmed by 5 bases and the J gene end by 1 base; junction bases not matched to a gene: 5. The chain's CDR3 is CASSQTGFNYGYTF. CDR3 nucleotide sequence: TGTGCCAGCAGTCAGACAGGGTTTAACTATGGCTACACCTTC.